Presented here are 13 T cell receptor beta chains from one specimen sequenced in a study of blood T cell repertoires in COVID-19 (dated by TCRdb to about 2020). The library was produced with the immunoSEQ multiplex PCR assay. TCRdb holds this immuneACCESS table with in-frame rearrangements only. Some clones are missing; in checked studies, unresolved V genes explain under half, and the rest has no known cause. The sample records roughly 200,000 clones, roughly 85% of which are singletons. The ten largest clones represent approximately 6.2% of the sample. The sample was PBMCs or T cells enriched from blood (not recorded which). The receptors derive from a man aged 40-49 years who had recovered from COVID-19.

The V and J genes are TRBV7-6 and TRBJ2-7, with TRBD1 identical over 8 bases. Germline V CDR1 and CDR2: SGHVS, FNYEAQ. The CDR3 spans 17 residues. V trimming: 2 bases; J trimming: 5 bases; junction bases outside the gene matches: 14. CDR3 DNA sequence: TGTGCCAGCAGCTTAAACATAGCAGCAGGGGGCAGCGACGAGCAGTACTTC. Its protein product is CASSLNIAAGGSDEQYF. Using reference TRBV7-6 and TRBJ2-7 for the parts outside the CDR3, the full variable domain is GAGVSQSPRYKVTKRGQDVALRCDPISGHVSLYWYRQALGQGPEFLTYFNYEAQQDKSGLPNDRFSAERPEGSISTLTIQRTEQRDSAMYRCASSLNIAAGGSDEQYFGPGTRLTVT.

The chain uses TRBV7-3 and TRBJ1-6; a weak D match, TRBD1 (5 bases). Trimming pared 5 bases from V and 9 bases from J, leaving 14 bases between. The germline gives CDR1 SGHTA, CDR2 FQGTGA. This CDR3 spans 14 amino acids. The CDR3 sequence is CASSPGGFASPLHF. DNA for the CDR3: TGTGCCAGCAGCCCGGGGGGGTTCGCTTCACCCCTCCACTTT.

V usage is TRBV19 and J usage is TRBJ2-6; D not certain. V shed 8 bases and J shed 0 bases, with 5 bases lying between them. The CDR3 sequence is 13 residues long. The V gene's germline CDR1 is LNHDA and CDR2 SQIVND (reference sequence). CDR3 loop: CASGPSGANVLTF. Written as DNA, the CDR3 is TGTGCCAGTGGCCCCTCTGGGGCCAACGTCCTGACTTTC.

The chain recombines TRBV5-1 with TRBJ1-1; D perhaps matches TRBD1 (6 bases). The CDR3 runs to 14 residues. Germline CDR1 and CDR2: SGHRS and YFSETQ. Trimming took 4 bases from V and 1 from J, leaving 11 bases between them. The CDR3 spells CASSRPGQNTEAFF. The CDR3, as DNA: TGCGCCAGCAGCCGGCCGGGACAGAACACTGAAGCTTTCTTT.

The chain recombines TRBV5-4 with TRBJ2-1, with TRBD1 identical over 10 bases. Germline-derived CDR1 and CDR2 are SGHNT and YYREEE (reference sequence). The CDR3 is 15 amino acids. Losses at the gene ends were 4 bases for V and 8 bases for J; bases not matched to a gene: 9. DNA of the CDR3: TGTGCCAGCAGCGTCACCGGGACAGGGGTGCATGAGCAGTTCTTC. Protein: CASSVTGTGVHEQFF.

The V and J genes are TRBV9 and TRBJ1-5; maybe TRBD1 (5 bases). V was shortened by 3 bases and J by 7 bases, with 17 bases between the two germline ends. The CDR3 length is 15 residues. Looked up from germline, CDR1 is SGDLS and CDR2 is YYNGEE. This CDR3 is CASSALGGVGQPQHF. The CDR3 nucleotides read TGTGCCAGCAGCGCCCTGGGGGGGGTAGGCCAGCCCCAGCATTTT.

The chain uses TRBV7-2 and TRBJ1-1; no reliable D call. Trimming cost V 4 bases and J 3 bases, with 6 bases left between them. This CDR3 region has 12 residues. Germline CDR1 reads SGHTA; CDR2 reads FQGNSA. This CDR3 is CASSSDYTEAFF. The CDR3 DNA is TGTGCCAGCAGCTCAGACTACACTGAAGCTTTCTTT.

The chain combines TRBV11-2 with TRBJ2-3; 8 nucleotides align to TRBD1. The CDR3 extends over 16 amino acids. V lost 6 bases, J lost 2 bases, and 10 bases stayed unmatched. Germline loops: CDR1 SGHAT, CDR2 FQNNGV. CDR3 protein: CASSYDRGINTDTQYF. CDR3 nucleotide sequence: TGTGCCAGCAGTTACGACAGGGGAATAAACACAGATACGCAGTATTTT.

The CDR3 loop reads CASSLGLAGNEQFF. The CDR3 nucleotides read TGTGCCAGCAGCCTTGGGCTAGCGGGGAATGAGCAGTTCTTC. This sequence joins TRBV3-1 (or the pseudogene TRBV3-2) and TRBJ2-1; 9 nucleotides match TRBD2. The CDR3 sequence is 14 residues long. V lost 4 bases to trimming and J lost 7 bases; unmatched junction nucleotides: 5. From germline, CDR1 is LGHDT and CDR2 YNNKEL (reference sequence).

The chain is built from TRBV5-4 and TRBJ1-2; the match to TRBD1 covers 9 bases. CDR1 is SGHNT and CDR2 is YYREEE in the germline V gene (reference sequence). The CDR3 covers 15 residues. The V and J ends lost 4 bases and 7 bases, in that order; junction bases with no gene match: 11. The CDR3 region is CASSLPGQGLSGYTF. The CDR3 bases are TGTGCCAGCAGCCTTCCGGGACAGGGCCTCTCTGGCTACACCTTC.

The chain combines TRBV7-6 with TRBJ1-1; D call uncertain. The CDR3 extends over 12 amino acids. Trimming left V 4 bases short and J 7 bases short, with 10 bases between. From germline, CDR1 is SGHVS and CDR2 FNYEAQ. This chain's CDR3 is CASSSRPDEAFF. The DNA for the CDR3 is TGTGCCAGCAGCTCCAGGCCGGATGAAGCTTTCTTT.

This clone was detected only once. V gene TRBV11-3 combines with J gene TRBJ1-1, with a tentative D call TRBD1 (5 bases). The germline V gene encodes CDR1 SGHNT and CDR2 YENEEA. The CDR3 runs 15 residues. The V end was cut by 4 bases, the J end by 1 base, with 13 bases between. The CDR3 coding sequence is TGTGCCAGCAGCTCCGACCCGGGGGGGAACACTGAAGCTTTCTTT. Its protein is CASSSDPGGNTEAFF.

The rearrangement uses TRBV6-1 and TRBJ1-1; D may be TRBD1 (6 bases). CDR3 size: 15 residues. Trimming took off 2 bases at V and 7 bases at J, with 17 bases between the two ends. The V gene's germline CDR1 is MNHNS and CDR2 SASEGT. CDR3 DNA sequence: TGTGCCAGCAGTGAACACAGGGCCCGTCCGCTTGAAGCTTTCTTT. This gives the protein CASSEHRARPLEAFF.